What follows describes a single TCR beta chain. Its target is unknown. This record comes from a study of shared clonotypes between healthy human individuals. Trimming took 0 bases from V and 3 from J, leaving 8 bases between them. This CDR3 is built from 13 residues. Germline-derived CDR1 and CDR2 are GTSNPN and SVGIG (reference sequence). General study results and limits: Owing to a small donor count, the genetic and exposure-history diversity represented was limited.

Deep was the level used in running the assay. Only in-frame clones appear in the TCRdb table, and some are missing; sequencing was by immunoSEQ multiplex PCR. The sample has nearly 500,000 clones, around 78% seen once. The sample was PBMCs. This receptor was taken from a woman between 40 and 55 years old in good health. Some clones in this sample may be carry-over from other donors' samples. The V gene is TRBV30, the J gene TRBJ1-1; D is unresolved. CDR3: CAWSVDLDTEAFF. DNA of the CDR3: TGTGCCTGGAGTGTAGACCTCGACACTGAAGCTTTCTTT.